This TCR beta chain came from a study of blood T cell repertoires in COVID-19. Study in general: Spain, Italy and the United States supplied samples that represented acute and convalescent COVID-19. From T cells, B-cell-depleted T cells, or PBMCs came the material, which was cDNA or gDNA.

Those enrolled, adults aged roughly 18 to 90 years, came from roughly 22 US areas. Each participant's cohort was designated according to participant-reported clinical history. Libraries were prepared by immunoSEQ multiplex PCR; TCRdb keeps only in-frame clonotypes and omits some of them. The sample lists more than 200,000 clones; around 92% were seen once. The source is a woman aged 25 to 39 with acute COVID-19. Source material: PBMCs or T cells enriched from blood (not recorded which).

The CDR3: CASSLGLGFGGETQYF. CDR3 bases: TGCGCCAGCAGCTTGGGATTAGGATTTGGGGGGGAAACCCAGTACTTC. The chain employs TRBV5-1 and TRBJ2-5; the match to TRBD2 covers 7 bases. CDR3 length: 16 residues. Germline loops: CDR1 SGHRS, CDR2 YFSETQ. The ends lost 0 bases at V and 8 bases at J; junction bases unmatched: 13.